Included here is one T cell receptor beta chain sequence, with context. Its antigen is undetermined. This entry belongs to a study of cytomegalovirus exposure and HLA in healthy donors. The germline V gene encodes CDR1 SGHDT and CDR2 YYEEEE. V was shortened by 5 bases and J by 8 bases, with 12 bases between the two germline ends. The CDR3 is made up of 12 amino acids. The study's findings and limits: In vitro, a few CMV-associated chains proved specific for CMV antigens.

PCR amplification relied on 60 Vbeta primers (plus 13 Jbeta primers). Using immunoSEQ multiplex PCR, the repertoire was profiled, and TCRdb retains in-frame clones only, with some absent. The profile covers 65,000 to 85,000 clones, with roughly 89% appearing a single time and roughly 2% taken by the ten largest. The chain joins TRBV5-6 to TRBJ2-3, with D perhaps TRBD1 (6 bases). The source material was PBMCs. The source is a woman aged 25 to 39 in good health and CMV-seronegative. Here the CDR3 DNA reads TGTGCCAGCAGACTACAGGGACGTACGCAGTATTTT. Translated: CASRLQGRTQYF.